These 10 T cell receptor beta chains came from one sample sequenced in a study of blood T cell repertoires in COVID-19. TCRdb's copy holds only in-frame clones and misses some; the assay was immunoSEQ multiplex PCR. The table has a few hundred thousand clones, less than 90% seen once. The source material was PBMCs or T cells enriched from blood (not recorded which). The receptors originated from a woman in her twenties or thirties who had been exposed to COVID-19.

Only a few counts were recorded for this clone. V and J are TRBV3-1 (or the pseudogene TRBV3-2) and TRBJ1-1, with D unresolved. The CDR3 contains 13 residues. CDR1 and CDR2 (germline): LGHDT, YNNKEL (reference sequence). Trimming pared 1 base from V and 10 bases from J, leaving 13 bases between. The CDR3 sequence: CASSQVVGGRAFF. Written as DNA, the CDR3 is TGTGCCAGCAGCCAAGTAGTTGGCGGGCGAGCTTTCTTT.

The table lists this clone with a count of one. The chain is built from TRBV19 and TRBJ1-4, with TRBD1 matching 7 bases. Germline V CDR1 and CDR2: LNHDA, SQIVND (reference sequence). The V gene end was trimmed by 9 bases and the J gene end by 7 bases; junction bases not matched to a gene: 5. The CDR3 has 12 amino acids. CDR3 protein: CASGQVFEKLFF. The CDR3 region has the DNA TGTGCCAGCGGACAGGTTTTTGAAAAACTGTTTTTT.

Concerning this clone itself: This sample also contains other DNA sequences that code for the same CDR3. The gene calls are TRBV5-1 and TRBJ1-2, with 10 bases fitting TRBD1. Germline loops: CDR1 SGHRS, CDR2 YFSETQ. J was trimmed by 5 bases and V by 4 bases; bases with no gene match: 2. This CDR3 is 13 amino acids long. CDR3: CASSPGQGYGYTF. The DNA for the CDR3 is TGCGCCAGCAGCCCGGGACAGGGGTATGGCTACACCTTC.

The rearrangement uses TRBV10-3 and TRBJ1-1; 10 bases agree with TRBD1. V shed 6 bases and J 4 bases; nucleotides not matched to a gene: 5. CDR3 length: 14 amino acids. CDR1 ENHRY and CDR2 SYGVKD come from the germline V gene. CDR3 in amino acids: CAISAGQGRTEAFF. Here the CDR3 DNA reads TGTGCCATCAGCGCGGGACAGGGGCGCACTGAAGCTTTCTTT.

The chain links TRBV30 to TRBJ1-3; tentatively, D is TRBD1 (5 bases). In germline, CDR1 is GTSNPN, CDR2 SVGIG (reference sequence). This CDR3 is built from 15 residues. Deletions cut 0 bases from V and 4 bases from J, with 13 bases between. The CDR3 DNA reads TGTGCCTGGAGTGTTATCCGAAACAGGGGAAACACCATATATTTT. This encodes CAWSVIRNRGNTIYF.

The chain uses TRBV12-3 or TRBV12-4 and TRBJ1-2; D is possibly TRBD1 (5 bases). This CDR3 contains 11 residues. V shed 3 bases and J shed 8 bases, with 7 bases lying between them. The CDR3 sequence is CASSLNRGYTF. In nucleotides, the CDR3 is TGTGCCAGCAGTTTGAACAGGGGCTACACCTTC.

This rearrangement joins TRBV5-4 to TRBJ2-2; D is ambiguous. From germline, CDR1 is SGHNT and CDR2 YYREEE (reference sequence). V lost 4 bases, J lost 0 bases, and 13 bases lay in between. There are 16 residues in the CDR3. In DNA form, the CDR3 reads TGTGCCAGCAGCCCTAAACAGCAATCGAACACCGGGGAGCTGTTTTTT. Protein: CASSPKQQSNTGELFF.

The rearrangement joins TRBV6-6 to TRBJ2-7, with D possibly matching TRBD2 (5 bases). V was clipped by 8 bases and J by 0 bases, with 17 bases between them. This CDR3 has 15 amino acids. From germline, CDR1 is MNHNY and CDR2 SVGAGI (reference sequence). DNA for the CDR3: TGTGCCAGCCGTGGACTTATCATAAGCTCCTACGAGCAGTACTTC. This sequence encodes CASRGLIISSYEQYF.

This chain links TRBV7-9 with TRBJ2-3; possible D gene TRBD2, 5 bases. The CDR3 spans 14 residues. Trimming left V 3 bases short and J 2 bases short, with 9 bases between. In germline, CDR1 is SEHNR, CDR2 FQNEAQ (reference sequence). The CDR3 DNA sequence: TGTGCCAGCAGCTTCCCGACTACCACAGATACGCAGTATTTT. Protein sequence: CASSFPTTTDTQYF.

V is TRBV5-1 and J is TRBJ2-2, with TRBD1 matching over 8 bases. Germline-derived CDR1 and CDR2 are SGHRS and YFSETQ. V dropped 4 bases and J dropped 1; count of bases not matched to a gene: 3. CDR3 size: 15 residues. The CDR3: CASSQTGENTGELFF. In nucleotides, the CDR3 is TGCGCCAGCAGCCAGACAGGGGAGAACACCGGGGAGCTGTTTTTT. Full variable domain (outside the CDR3, taken from reference TRBV5-1 and TRBJ2-2): KAGVTQTPRYLIKTRGQQVTLSCSPISGHRSVSWYQQTPGQGLQFLFEYFSETQRNKGNFPGRFSGRQFSNSRSEMNVSTLELGDSALYLCASSQTGENTGELFFGEGSRLTVL.